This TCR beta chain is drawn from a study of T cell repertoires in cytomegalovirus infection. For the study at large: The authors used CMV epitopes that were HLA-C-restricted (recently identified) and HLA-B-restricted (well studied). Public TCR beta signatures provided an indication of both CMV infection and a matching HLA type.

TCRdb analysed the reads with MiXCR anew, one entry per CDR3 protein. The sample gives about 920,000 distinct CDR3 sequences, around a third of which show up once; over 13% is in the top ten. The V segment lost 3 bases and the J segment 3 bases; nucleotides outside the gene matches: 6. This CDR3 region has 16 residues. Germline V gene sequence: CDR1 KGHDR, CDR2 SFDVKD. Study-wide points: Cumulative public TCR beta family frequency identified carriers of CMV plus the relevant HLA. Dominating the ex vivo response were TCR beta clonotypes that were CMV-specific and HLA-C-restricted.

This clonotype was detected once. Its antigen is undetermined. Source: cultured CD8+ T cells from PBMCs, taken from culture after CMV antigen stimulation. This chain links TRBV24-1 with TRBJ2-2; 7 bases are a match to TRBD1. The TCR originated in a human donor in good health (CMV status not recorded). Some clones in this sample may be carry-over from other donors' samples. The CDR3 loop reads CATSDPQGWYTGELFF. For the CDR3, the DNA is TGTGCCACCAGTGATCCACAGGGGTGGTACACCGGGGAGCTGTTTTTT.